This TCR beta chain was retrieved from a study of cytomegalovirus exposure and HLA in healthy donors. Vbeta (60) and Jbeta (13) primers were used in the PCR. Assay used: immunoSEQ multiplex PCR; TCRdb lists only in-frame clones, some missing. The sample shows 120,000 or so clones, 70% to 80% of them seen only once. The clonotype comes from a woman between 50 and 59 years old in good health and CMV-seropositive. Source material: PBMCs.

The CDR3 region has the DNA TGTGCCTGGAGCCCCCTCACTAGCGGGGGGCTCGAGCAGTACTTC. It encodes CAWSPLTSGGLEQYF. The chain is built from TRBV30 and TRBJ2-7, with TRBD2 matching over 12 bases. Germline lookup yields CDR1 GTSNPN and CDR2 SVGIG (reference sequence). The ends lost 3 bases at V and 6 bases at J; junction bases unmatched: 9. The CDR3 consists of 15 residues.